Reported below is one T cell receptor (beta chain). The sample holds a few counts of this clonotype. No cognate antigen has been identified for it. No much larger clonotype is one base removed from it; base qualities were not supplied. The entry originates in a study of healthy donors' naive CD4 and CD8 T cells (dated by TCRdb to the mid-2010s). For context, the study as a whole: Donor selection covered three age groups (20-25, 40-50 and 60-70 years) with more than five people in each, and the resulting cohort had a mean age of 44 and was half female. For TCR alpha, a new primer set was designed to cover all functional IMGT alpha gene variants, and the remainder of the protocol was kept the same as the beta-chain workflow. To examine how TCR variation is linked to lineage commitment, the study sequenced rearranged TCR alpha and beta chains from naive CD4+ and CD8+ T cells. Peripheral blood mononuclear cells were obtained from roughly 19 unrelated, healthy individuals. Donors were HLA-typed by sequencing at HLA-A, -B, -C, -DRB1, -DQB1 and -DPB1 using the SBTexcellerator protocol, an ABI3130xl analyzer and SBTengine software. Overall study results and their limits: Because alpha and beta chains were sequenced in bulk and could not be paired, combined chain effects were not evaluated. Possible repertoire bias arising from homeostatic proliferation of naive T cells was not directly addressed. Taken together, V genes, J genes and CDR3 charge appeared to account for around 13% of the variance in CD4/CD8 propensity, mostly acting in an additive way. Naive CD4+ and CD8+ cells reportedly showed biased usage of most V and J gene segments, and this bias was consistent across donors and independent of HLA genotype. In both chains, CD4+ lineage was associated with a positively charged CDR3, and CD8+ lineage was associated with a negatively charged CDR3.

In the germline V gene (reference sequence), CDR1 corresponds to GTSNPN and CDR2 to SVGIG. Trimming removed 3 bases from V and 6 bases from J, leaving 8 bases between the germline ends. The CDR3, cysteine through phenylalanine, is 11 amino acids long. Solely the CDR3 DNA is kept, with 33 bases framed from the first base. Sequenced on a 454 GS FLX Titanium. A previously published linear amplification protocol was used to construct TCR libraries from around 500 ng of total RNA. Sequencing was carried out on the Roche/454 Genome Sequencer using Titanium chemistry. Per the authors' processing: From about 5 of the healthy donors, approximately 81,000 rearranged TCR alpha transcripts were sequenced. Unique TCR clonotypes were defined by the CDR3 junction under IMGT nomenclature, and duplicate transcripts were removed. Using logistic regression in R 2.13.0, the researchers modeled CD4 versus CD8 status as a function of V and J genes, with an adjustment for donor effects and a Bonferroni correction for multiple testing. Using fastp trimming at Q25 and MiXCR clonotype assembly, TCRdb reanalyzed the public sequencing data and kept in-frame beta chains. CDR3 protein sequences are deduplicated, and each keeps its most common genes and DNA. In this record, the V and J calls reflect TCRdb's handling and not the investigators' own analysis. For this sample there are about 180,000 distinct CDR3 sequences; 74% appear just once. 2% to 2.5% of the sample goes to the ten largest clones.

Cells with a CD4+CD8-CD45RO-CD45RA+ profile were isolated by FACS and defined as naive CD4+ T cells, and those with a CD8+CD4-CD45RA+CD27bright profile were defined as naive CD8+ T cells. Sorting used antibodies against CD4 (RPA-T4), CD8 (SK1), CD27 (O323), CD45RA (HI100) and CD45RO (UCHL1). Sequencing was performed on naive CD4+ and CD8+ T cells sorted from blood, pooled from several donors. The sample's cell subset or site, from its label and the paper: FACS-sorted naive CD4+ (CD45RO-CD45RA+) and naive CD8+ (CD45RA+CD27bright) T cells. The V gene is TRBV30 and the J gene is TRBJ1-1, and TRBD1 may be the D gene, going by 6 matching bases. The receptor was derived from a pool of human donors in good health; the sample pools cells from several healthy donors. Here the CDR3 is given as CAWRQGPEAFF. DNA sequence: TGTGCCTGGAGACAGGGTCCTGAAGCTTTCTTT.